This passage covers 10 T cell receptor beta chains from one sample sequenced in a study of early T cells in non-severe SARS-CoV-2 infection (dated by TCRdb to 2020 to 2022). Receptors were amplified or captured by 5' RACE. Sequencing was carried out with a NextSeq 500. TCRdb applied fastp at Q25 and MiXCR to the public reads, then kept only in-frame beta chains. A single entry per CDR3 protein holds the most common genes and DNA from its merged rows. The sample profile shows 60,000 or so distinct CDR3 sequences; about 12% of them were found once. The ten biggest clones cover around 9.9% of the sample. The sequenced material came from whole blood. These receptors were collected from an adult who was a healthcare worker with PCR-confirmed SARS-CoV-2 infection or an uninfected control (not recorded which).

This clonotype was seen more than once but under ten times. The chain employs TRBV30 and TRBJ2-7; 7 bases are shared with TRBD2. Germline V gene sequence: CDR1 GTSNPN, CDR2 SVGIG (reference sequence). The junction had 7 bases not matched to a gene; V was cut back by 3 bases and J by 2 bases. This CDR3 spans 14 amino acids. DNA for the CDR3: TGTGCCTGGAGGATTAGCGGGTTAACCTACGAGCAGTACTTC. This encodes CAWRISGLTYEQYF.

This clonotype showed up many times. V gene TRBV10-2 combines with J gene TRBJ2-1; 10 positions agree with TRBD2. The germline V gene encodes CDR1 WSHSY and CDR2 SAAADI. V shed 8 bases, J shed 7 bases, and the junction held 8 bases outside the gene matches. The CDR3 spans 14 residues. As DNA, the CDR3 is TGCGCCAGCCAAAGCGGGAGGGCCGGAAATGAGCAGTTCTTC. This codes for CASQSGRAGNEQFF.

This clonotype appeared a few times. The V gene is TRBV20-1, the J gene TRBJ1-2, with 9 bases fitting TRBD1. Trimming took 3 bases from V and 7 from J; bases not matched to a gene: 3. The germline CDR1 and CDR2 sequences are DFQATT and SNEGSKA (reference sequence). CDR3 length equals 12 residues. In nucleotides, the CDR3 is TGCAGTGCTAGGGACAGGGGATTTGGCTACACCTTC. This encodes CSARDRGFGYTF.

The CDR3 loop reads CATSRDNTETDTQYF. The DNA of the CDR3 is TGTGCCACCAGCAGAGATAACACAGAAACAGATACGCAGTATTTT. This chain joins TRBV15 and TRBJ2-3; no reliable D call. The CDR3 contains 15 residues. Germline lookup yields CDR1 LNHNV and CDR2 YYDKDF (reference sequence). Trimming took off 0 bases at V and 3 bases at J, with 10 bases between the two ends.

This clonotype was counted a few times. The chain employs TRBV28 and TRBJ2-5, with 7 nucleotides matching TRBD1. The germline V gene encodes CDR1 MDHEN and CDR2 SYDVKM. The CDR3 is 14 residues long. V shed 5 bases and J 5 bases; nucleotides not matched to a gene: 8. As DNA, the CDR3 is TGTGCCAGCAGTCGACAGGGCGGTCGGGAGACCCAGTACTTC. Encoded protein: CASSRQGGRETQYF.

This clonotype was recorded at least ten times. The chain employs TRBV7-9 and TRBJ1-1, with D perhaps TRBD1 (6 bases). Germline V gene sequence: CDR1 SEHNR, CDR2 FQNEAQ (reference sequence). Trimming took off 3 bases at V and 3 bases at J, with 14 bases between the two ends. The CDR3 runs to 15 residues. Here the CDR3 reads CASSFGQRAHTEAFF. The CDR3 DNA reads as TGTGCCAGCAGCTTTGGACAGCGGGCTCACACTGAAGCTTTCTTT.

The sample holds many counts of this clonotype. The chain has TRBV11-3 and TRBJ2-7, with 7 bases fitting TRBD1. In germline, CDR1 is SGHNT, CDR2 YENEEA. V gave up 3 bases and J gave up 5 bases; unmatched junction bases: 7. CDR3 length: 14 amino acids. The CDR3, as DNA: TGTGCCAGCAGCTTCAGGGGACAGTACGACGAGCAGTACTTC. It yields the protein CASSFRGQYDEQYF.

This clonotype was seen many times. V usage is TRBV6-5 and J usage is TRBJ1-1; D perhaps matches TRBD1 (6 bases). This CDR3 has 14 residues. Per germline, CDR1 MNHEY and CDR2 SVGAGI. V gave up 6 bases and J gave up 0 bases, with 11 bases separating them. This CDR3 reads CASSYGQMNTEAFF. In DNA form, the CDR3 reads TGTGCCAGCAGCTATGGACAGATGAACACTGAAGCTTTCTTT.

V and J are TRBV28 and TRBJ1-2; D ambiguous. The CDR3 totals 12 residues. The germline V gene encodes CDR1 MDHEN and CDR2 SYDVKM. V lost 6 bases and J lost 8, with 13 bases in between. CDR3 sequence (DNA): TGTGCCAGCAGGCTGAGTCCCGGCGGCTACACCTTC. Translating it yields CASRLSPGGYTF.

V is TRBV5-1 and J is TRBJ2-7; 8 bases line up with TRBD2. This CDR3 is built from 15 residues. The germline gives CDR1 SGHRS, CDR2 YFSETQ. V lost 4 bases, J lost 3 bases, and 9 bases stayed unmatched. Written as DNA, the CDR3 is TGCGCCAGCAGCCCATCAGCGGGAGCGGGCTACGAGCAGTACTTC. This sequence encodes CASSPSAGAGYEQYF.